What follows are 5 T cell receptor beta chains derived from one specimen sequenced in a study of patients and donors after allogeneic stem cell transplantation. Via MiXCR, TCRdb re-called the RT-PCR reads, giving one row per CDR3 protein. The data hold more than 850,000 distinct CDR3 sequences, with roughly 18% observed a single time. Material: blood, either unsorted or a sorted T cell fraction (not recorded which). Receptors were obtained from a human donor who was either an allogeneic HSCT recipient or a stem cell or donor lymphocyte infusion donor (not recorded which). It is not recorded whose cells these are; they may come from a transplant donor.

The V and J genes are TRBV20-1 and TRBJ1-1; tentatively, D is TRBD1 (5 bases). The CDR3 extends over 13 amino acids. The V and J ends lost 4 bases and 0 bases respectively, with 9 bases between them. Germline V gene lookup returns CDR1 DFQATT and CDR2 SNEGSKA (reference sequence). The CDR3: CSAMGRVNTEAFF. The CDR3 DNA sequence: TGCAGTGCTATGGGCAGGGTGAACACTGAAGCTTTCTTT.

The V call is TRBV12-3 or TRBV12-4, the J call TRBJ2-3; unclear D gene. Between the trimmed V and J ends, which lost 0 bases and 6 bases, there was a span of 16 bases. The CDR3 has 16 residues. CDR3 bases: TGTGCCAGCAGTTTAGCGCTCCGGGCCGAGAGGGATACGCAGTATTTT. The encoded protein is CASSLALRAERDTQYF.

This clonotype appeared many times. This CDR3 is CASTGMEETQYF. Written as DNA, the CDR3 is TGTGCCAGCACCGGGATGGAAGAGACCCAGTACTTC. The V call is TRBV12-3 or TRBV12-4, the J call TRBJ2-5; maybe TRBD2 (5 bases). CDR3 size: 12 residues. The V and J ends lost 7 bases and 3 bases respectively, with 9 bases between them.

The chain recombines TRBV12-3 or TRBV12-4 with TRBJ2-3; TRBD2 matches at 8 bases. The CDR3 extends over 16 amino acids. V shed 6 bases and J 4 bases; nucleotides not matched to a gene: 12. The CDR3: CASRFQGTRLPDTQYF. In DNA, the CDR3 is TGTGCCAGCAGGTTCCAAGGGACTAGGCTCCCAGATACGCAGTATTTT.

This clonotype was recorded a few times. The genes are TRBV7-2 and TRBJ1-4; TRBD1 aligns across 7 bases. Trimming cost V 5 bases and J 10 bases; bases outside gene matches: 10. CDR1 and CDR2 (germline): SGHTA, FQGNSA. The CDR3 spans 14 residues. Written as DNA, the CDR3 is TGTGCCAGCAGCCAAGGGGGCGGCGGGAGAAAACTGTTTTTT. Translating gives CASSQGGGGRKLFF.